This TCR beta chain was recovered during a study of pediatric ulcerative colitis. Regarding the study as a whole: Two patients had blood samples with substantially reduced template counts. Rectal repertoires separated controls, mild-moderate and acute severe colitis. Repertoires came from total lymphocyte DNA, not specific subsets.

During colonoscopy, one to two rectal pinch biopsies were collected. A word on this clone: Its matching antigen is unknown.

Profiled with immunoSEQ multiplex PCR; TCRdb holds only in-frame clones, not every one. The sample consists of around 37,000 clones, roughly four fifths of them appearing once. The V gene lost 0 bases and the J gene lost 3 bases, with 11 bases spanning the gap. The CDR3 has 15 amino acids. Germline CDR1 SEHNR, CDR2 FQNEAQ (reference sequence). The specimen sequenced was gut tissue. V gene TRBV7-9 combines with J gene TRBJ1-1; D is uncertain. The receptor was derived from a boy between 10 and 17 years old with severe ulcerative colitis. The CDR3 region is CASSLAPIYDTEAFF. The CDR3 DNA reads TGTGCCAGCAGCTTAGCCCCCATTTACGACACTGAAGCTTTCTTT. Based on the CDR3 plus reference TRBV7-9 and TRBJ1-1, the full variable domain is DTGVSQNPRHKITKRGQNVTFRCDPISEHNRLYWYRQTLGQGPEFLTYFQNEAQLEKSRLLSDRFSAERPKGSFSTLEIQRTEQGDSAMYLCASSLAPIYDTEAFFGQGTRLTVV.